These 27 T cell receptor beta chains share one sample of origin, sequenced in a study of control samples from healthy donors and cancer patients (dated by TCRdb to 2018 to 2021). The method behind the library was the immunoSEQ multiplex PCR assay. TCRdb holds this immuneACCESS table with in-frame rearrangements only. Some clones are missing; in checked studies, unresolved V genes explain under half, and the rest has no known cause. The sample records 45,000 to 60,000 clones, roughly 94% of which are singletons. The top ten constitute almost 4% of the sample. The specimen was blood. The source of these receptors is a man in his thirties or forties in good health.

The CDR3 DNA reads as TGTGCCACCCGGACAGGGGGCACTGAAGCTTTCTTT. It encodes CATRTGGTEAFF. This chain uses TRBV19 with TRBJ1-1; 10 bases are shared with TRBD1. The CDR3 contains 12 residues. The V gene's germline CDR1 is LNHDA and CDR2 SQIVND (reference sequence). V dropped 10 bases and J dropped 4; count of bases not matched to a gene: 3.

The CDR3: CASSYGGRNQPQHF. The DNA for the CDR3 is TGTGCCAGCAGCTACGGGGGGAGAAATCAGCCCCAGCATTTT. V is TRBV13 and J is TRBJ1-5; tentative D call: TRBD1 (5 bases). From germline, CDR1 is PRHDT and CDR2 FYEKMQ (reference sequence). The V and J ends lost 4 bases and 4 bases respectively, with 11 bases between them. The CDR3 length is 14 residues.

This clone appeared once. This chain uses TRBV27 with TRBJ2-7, with D possibly matching TRBD1 (6 bases). Between the trimmed V and J ends, which lost 5 bases and 9 bases, there was a span of 26 bases. The germline gives CDR1 MNHEY, CDR2 SMNVEV (reference sequence). The CDR3 is made up of 16 amino acids. Here the CDR3 reads CASSLVLAGPGVGQYF. The CDR3, as DNA: TGTGCCAGCAGTCTCGTTCTGGCGGGCCCAGGGGTCGGGCAGTACTTC.

CDR3 nucleotide sequence: TGTGCCAGCAGCTTGGGCTACAGGGGTCTGGGGGCCAAAAACATTCAGTACTTC. This sequence encodes CASSLGYRGLGAKNIQYF. This chain links TRBV5-6 with TRBJ2-4, with 7 bases fitting TRBD1. Germline assignment: CDR1 SGHDT and CDR2 YYEEEE. V lost 0 bases to trimming and J lost 1 base; unmatched junction nucleotides: 10. The CDR3 runs 18 residues.

Regarding this clone: The sample has other DNA sequences that encode this CDR3 too. The chain is built from TRBV12-3 or TRBV12-4 and TRBJ2-2, with unresolved D. Trimming cost V 3 bases and J 2 bases, with 4 bases left between them. The CDR3 spans 13 residues. The CDR3 sequence is CASSFGNTGELFF. The CDR3 nucleotides are TGTGCCAGCAGTTTCGGAAACACCGGGGAGCTGTTTTTT.

The gene calls are TRBV2 and TRBJ2-5; tentative D call: TRBD1 (5 bases). Trimming removed 6 bases from V and 1 base from J, with 18 bases in between. Germline V gene data show CDR1 as SNHLY and CDR2 as FYNNEI. The CDR3 consists of 16 residues. The CDR3: CASRDIGGVSQETQYF. CDR3 coding DNA: TGTGCCAGCAGGGACATAGGCGGCGTATCCCAAGAGACCCAGTACTTC.

The chain is built from TRBV5-6 and TRBJ1-5; unclear D gene. With 0 bases removed from V and 0 bases from J, the gap between germline ends came to 7 bases. The CDR3 is 15 amino acids. Germline assignment: CDR1 SGHDT and CDR2 YYEEEE. The CDR3 is CASSLARYSNQPQHF. The CDR3 DNA reads TGTGCCAGCAGCTTGGCAAGGTATAGCAATCAGCCCCAGCATTTT.

The CDR3 here is CASSGSRDTQYF. CDR3 sequence (DNA): TGTGCCAGCAGCGGGAGTAGGGATACGCAGTATTTT. This chain uses TRBV11-2 with TRBJ2-3, with TRBD2 as a possible D gene (5 bases). The CDR3 runs to 12 residues. Germline lookup yields CDR1 SGHAT and CDR2 FQNNGV. Trimming shortened V by 5 bases and J by 6 bases, and 9 bases separated the two germline ends.

The CDR3 bases are TGTGCCATCAAGGGGGTGGATTCACCCCTCCACTTT. Translating it yields CAIKGVDSPLHF. The J gene is TRBJ1-6, the V gene TRBV10-3; D is perhaps TRBD1 (6 bases). Trimming took 7 bases from V and 8 from J, leaving 9 bases between them. The CDR3 has 12 amino acids. CDR1 ENHRY and CDR2 SYGVKD come from the germline V gene.

The chain links TRBV2 to TRBJ2-7, with D uncertain. V shed 6 bases and J shed 2 bases, with 11 bases lying between them. The CDR3 has 13 residues. In germline, CDR1 is SNHLY, CDR2 FYNNEI. CDR3 loop: CASRGMGTYEQYF. For the CDR3, the DNA is TGTGCCAGCAGAGGGATGGGGACCTACGAGCAGTACTTC.

CDR3 DNA: TGTGCCAGCAGCTTAATCGGCAAAGGCTCACCCCTCCACTTT. Residues: CASSLIGKGSPLHF. The V call is TRBV7-3, the J call TRBJ1-6; D uncertain. CDR1 and CDR2 (germline): SGHTA, FQGTGA. The germline V and J ends were trimmed by 1 base and 10 bases, with 11 bases remaining between them. The CDR3 runs 14 residues. Variable domain in full (rest from reference TRBV7-3 and TRBJ1-6): GAGVSQTPSNKVTEKGKYVELRCDPISGHTALYWYRQSLGQGPEFLIYFQGTGAADDSGLPNDRFFAVRPEGSVSTLKIQRTERGDSAVYLCASSLIGKGSPLHFGNGTRLTVT.

V gene TRBV4-2 combines with J gene TRBJ1-2; 7 bases align to TRBD1. In germline, CDR1 is LGHNA, CDR2 YNFKEQ. The J segment lost 0 bases and the V segment lost 5 bases, leaving 3 bases of the junction unmatched. The CDR3 covers 14 residues. The CDR3 reads CASSEGGANYGYTF. The DNA for the CDR3 is TGTGCCAGCAGCGAAGGGGGCGCTAACTATGGCTACACCTTC.

This clone was picked up one time. The J gene is TRBJ1-4, the V gene TRBV7-9; 7 bases align to TRBD1. V lost 5 bases, J lost 0 bases, and 15 bases stayed unmatched. The CDR3 runs 19 residues. CDR1 SEHNR and CDR2 FQNEAQ come from the germline V gene (reference sequence). Here the CDR3 reads CASSRPGTAFIATNEKLFF. CDR3 bases: TGTGCCAGCAGCCGCCCCGGGACAGCTTTTATAGCAACTAATGAAAAACTGTTTTTT.

The chain has TRBV6-1 and TRBJ1-4, with no clear D. Trimming left V 2 bases short and J 4 bases short, with 5 bases between. Germline CDR1 and CDR2: MNHNS and SASEGT. CDR3 size: 13 residues. The CDR3 protein is CASSELSNEKLFF. The DNA for the CDR3 is TGTGCCAGCAGTGAACTAAGTAATGAAAAACTGTTTTTT.

The chain combines TRBV19 with TRBJ1-3, with D hard to call. The CDR3 loop spans 16 amino acids. Trimming left V 10 bases short and J 0 bases short, with 19 bases between. The germline V gene has CDR1 LNHDA and CDR2 SQIVND (reference sequence). The CDR3 is CATSLGGPGSGNTIYF. As DNA, the CDR3 is TGTGCCACTTCATTGGGAGGGCCCGGCTCTGGAAACACCATATATTTT.

The chain combines TRBV9 with TRBJ2-3; no clear D. The CDR3 has 12 residues. Germline CDR1 and CDR2: SGDLS and YYNGEE. Trimming removed 4 bases from V and 4 bases from J, with 7 bases in between. CDR3 coding DNA: TGTGCCAGCAGCCCCCAGGCAGATACGCAGTATTTT. Translating it yields CASSPQADTQYF.

The CDR3 is CASSFASDTQYF. The CDR3 coding sequence is TGTGCCAGCAGTTTTGCCTCGGATACGCAGTATTTT. The V gene is TRBV28, the J gene TRBJ2-3; D remains unclear. The germline gives CDR1 MDHEN, CDR2 SYDVKM. The V end was cut by 3 bases, the J end by 6 bases, with 7 bases between. CDR3 length: 12 residues.

The gene calls are TRBV7-8 and TRBJ2-1, with 11 positions matching TRBD2. Germline trimming cut 1 base from V and 12 bases from J; bases unmatched to any gene: 8. The germline V gene encodes CDR1 SGHVS and CDR2 FQNEAQ. The CDR3 runs 15 residues. The CDR3, as DNA: TGTGCCAGCAGCTTAGTTAGCGGGGGGGCTGTTGGGCAGTTCTTC. Encoded protein: CASSLVSGGAVGQFF.

The chain uses TRBV27 and TRBJ1-1; no clear D. The germline gives CDR1 MNHEY, CDR2 SMNVEV (reference sequence). The CDR3 has 12 amino acids. The germline V and J ends were trimmed by 7 bases and 6 bases, with 12 bases remaining between them. The CDR3 reads CASTTPGSEAFF. CDR3 nucleotide sequence: TGTGCCAGCACCACCCCGGGGTCTGAAGCTTTCTTT.

This sequence joins TRBV7-9 and TRBJ2-1; D remains ambiguous. This CDR3 has 13 amino acids. Per germline, CDR1 SEHNR and CDR2 FQNEAQ (reference sequence). V dropped 7 bases and J dropped 5 bases, with 12 bases sitting between them. CDR3 sequence: CASTLTGDNEQFF. In nucleotides, the CDR3 is TGTGCCAGCACCCTTACGGGTGACAATGAGCAGTTCTTC.

This chain connects TRBV19 to TRBJ2-7; D is tentatively TRBD1 or TRBD2 (5 bases each). From germline, CDR1 is LNHDA and CDR2 SQIVND (reference sequence). CDR3 length: 14 residues. The germline V and J ends were trimmed by 5 bases and 2 bases, with 13 bases remaining between them. CDR3 bases: TGTGCCAGTAGTTTGCCGGGACCGCCCTACGAGCAGTACTTC. It translates to CASSLPGPPYEQYF.

V usage is TRBV6-6 and J usage is TRBJ2-3; D is uncertain. Germline V gene lookup returns CDR1 MNHNY and CDR2 SVGAGI (reference sequence). This CDR3 is built from 12 residues. Trimming stripped 5 bases from V and 6 bases from J, with 9 bases between. The CDR3 protein is CASSTWVDTQYF. CDR3 sequence (DNA): TGTGCCAGCAGTACCTGGGTTGATACGCAGTATTTT.

V gene TRBV14 combines with J gene TRBJ1-3; no reliable D call. The germline gives CDR1 SGHDN, CDR2 FVKESK. With 4 bases removed from V and 0 bases from J, the gap between germline ends came to 16 bases. This CDR3 is built from 17 residues. The CDR3 protein is CASSRTKPATSGNTIYF. CDR3 bases: TGTGCCAGCAGCCGAACGAAACCAGCCACCTCTGGAAACACCATATATTTT.

This rearrangement joins TRBV5-1 to TRBJ2-1; the D is unclear. Germline CDR1 SGHRS, CDR2 YFSETQ. The CDR3 loop spans 14 amino acids. The germline V and J ends were trimmed by 0 bases and 4 bases, with 8 bases remaining between them. The CDR3, as DNA: TGCGCCAGCAGCTTGGGTGCCGGATACAATGAGCAGTTCTTC. Residues: CASSLGAGYNEQFF.

On this clone: Mismatch with germline at one junction end may stem from a read error. The chain joins TRBV27 to TRBJ1-2; no definite D call. This CDR3 is 13 amino acids long. CDR1 and CDR2 from the germline V gene are MNHEY and SMNVEV (reference sequence). Here the CDR3 DNA reads TGTGCCAGCAGTTTAACTACGGGCGACCCTCAGAGATTC. Translated: CASSLTTGDPQRF.

The V gene is TRBV18, the J gene TRBJ1-1; D is uncertain. The length of the CDR3 is 13 residues. The V and J ends lost 5 bases and 5 bases respectively, with 12 bases between them. CDR1 is KGHSH, CDR2 LQKENI, per germline. This chain's CDR3 is CASSVGGSTEAFF. CDR3 in DNA: TGTGCCAGCTCAGTGGGAGGAAGTACTGAAGCTTTCTTT.

This clone has only one observation. The chain couples TRBV12-3 or TRBV12-4 to TRBJ1-5; no clear D. The CDR3 extends over 13 amino acids. The V gene lost 3 bases and the J gene lost 2 bases, with 5 bases spanning the gap. DNA of the CDR3: TGTGCCAGCAGTTTGTCCGGCAATCAGCCCCAGCATTTT. Translating it yields CASSLSGNQPQHF.